What follows describes a single T cell receptor (beta chain). Trimming removed 5 bases at V and 4 bases at J, with 16 bases between. CDR1 SGHTA and CDR2 FQGTGA come from the germline V gene. The CDR3 runs 15 residues. These data belong to a study of shared clonotypes between healthy human individuals. Positive CCR7 selection of CD45RO-negative cells yielded the naive CD8 cells, and terminally differentiated effector memory CD45RA+ cells were excluded. Profiling relied on immunoSEQ multiplex PCR, and the TCRdb table lists in-frame clones only, not all of them. The table lists millions of clones, roughly 91% of them singletons.

This clonotype was sampled from a man younger than 30 in good health. Some clones in this sample may be carry-over from other donors' samples. The sample consisted of naive CD8+ T cells from PBMCs. The rearrangement links TRBV7-3 to TRBJ2-3; maybe TRBD2 (5 bases). The CDR3 loop reads CASSPNAAGPDTQYF. Written as DNA, the CDR3 is TGTGCCAGCAGCCCTAACGCGGCGGGCCCAGATACGCAGTATTTT.